This entry describes one T cell receptor beta chain. Its antigen is undetermined. Caucasian adults living in Nashville, Tennessee, provided all samples. Subsets obtained from CD4+ cells comprised CD45RA+ naive and CD45RA-negative memory cells. Deep was the level at which the assay was run. Sequencing used immunoSEQ multiplex PCR; TCRdb keeps in-frame clones, though not all of them. The repertoire includes 2 million to 2.5 million clones, more than 90% of them detected once, and roughly 0.13% sits in the top ten. The entry originates in a study of shared clonotypes between healthy human individuals. Study results and limitations: Naive subsets, compared against memory subsets, generally had larger estimated richness values.

Trimming cost V 5 bases and J 8 bases; bases outside gene matches: 6. Looked up from germline, CDR1 is MNHEY and CDR2 is SVGAGI. The CDR3 extends over 15 amino acids. Sequencing input: naive CD4+ T cells sorted from blood. Subset: CD45RA+ positively selected. The receptor comes from a man aged 18 to 29 in good health. The rearrangement joins TRBV6-5 to TRBJ2-1; 13 bases are shared with TRBD2. CDR3 loop: CASSMGLAGLYEQFF. The CDR3 DNA is TGTGCCAGCAGTATGGGACTAGCGGGGTTGTATGAGCAGTTCTTC.